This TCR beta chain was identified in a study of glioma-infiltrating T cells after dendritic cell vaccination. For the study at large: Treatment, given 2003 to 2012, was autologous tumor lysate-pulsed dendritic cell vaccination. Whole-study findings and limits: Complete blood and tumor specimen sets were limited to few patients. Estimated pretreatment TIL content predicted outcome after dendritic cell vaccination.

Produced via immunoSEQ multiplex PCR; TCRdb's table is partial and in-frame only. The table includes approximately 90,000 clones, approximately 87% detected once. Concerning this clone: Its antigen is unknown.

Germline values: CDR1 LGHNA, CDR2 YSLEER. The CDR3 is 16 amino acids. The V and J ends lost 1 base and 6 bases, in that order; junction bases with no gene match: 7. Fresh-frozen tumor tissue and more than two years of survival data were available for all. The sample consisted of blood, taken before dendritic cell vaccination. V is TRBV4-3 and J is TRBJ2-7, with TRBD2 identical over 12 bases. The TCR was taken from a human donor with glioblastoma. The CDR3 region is CASSQARLAGESEQYF. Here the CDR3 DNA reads TGCGCCAGCAGCCAAGCCCGACTAGCGGGAGAGTCCGAGCAGTACTTC.